These 7 T cell receptor beta chains share one sample of origin, sequenced in a study of glioma-infiltrating T cells after dendritic cell vaccination. TCRdb's table, derived via immunoSEQ multiplex PCR, lists solely in-frame clones and lacks some. The sample gives about 95,000 clones, 85% of which show up once; 2.5% to 3.5% is in the top ten. Sequenced material: blood, taken before dendritic cell vaccination. All receptors derive from a human donor with glioblastoma.

The rearrangement links TRBV9 to TRBJ1-1; D possibly corresponds to TRBD1 (6 bases). CDR3 length: 14 amino acids. CDR1 and CDR2 (germline): SGDLS, YYNGEE. Trimming took off 5 bases at V and 1 base at J, with 12 bases between the two ends. CDR3 bases: TGTGCCAGCAGTCCGAGGACAGCGAACACTGAAGCTTTCTTT. Encoded protein: CASSPRTANTEAFF.

The chain carries TRBV5-4 and TRBJ2-6, with D tentatively TRBD1 (6 bases). This CDR3 is built from 15 residues. The V gene's germline CDR1 is SGHNT and CDR2 YYREEE (reference sequence). V was cut by 2 bases and J by 2 bases, with 8 bases left in between. CDR3 nucleotides: TGTGCCAGCAGCTTAAGGACAGCTGGGGCCAACGTCCTGACTTTC. The encoded protein is CASSLRTAGANVLTF.

The V call is TRBV11-3, the J call TRBJ2-7, with D unresolved. CDR3 length: 13 residues. CDR1 and CDR2 (germline): SGHNT, YENEEA. V gave up 5 bases and J gave up 5 bases, with 13 bases separating them. The CDR3 sequence is CASSPREENEQYF. In nucleotides, the CDR3 is TGTGCCAGCAGCCCTCGAGAGGAGAACGAGCAGTACTTC. Full variable domain (remainder filled in from reference TRBV11-3 and TRBJ2-7): EAGVVQSPRYKIIEKKQPVAFWCNPISGHNTLYWYLQNLGQGPELLIRYENEEAVDDSQLPKDRFSAERLKGVDSTLKIQPAELGDSAVYLCASSPREENEQYFGPGTRLTVT.

The chain employs TRBV5-1 and TRBJ1-5, with 7 bases lining up with TRBD1. The CDR3 runs to 14 residues. Germline assignment: CDR1 SGHRS and CDR2 YFSETQ. V dropped 4 bases and J dropped 1; count of bases not matched to a gene: 2. CDR3 amino acids: CASSPGGSNQPQHF. DNA of the CDR3: TGCGCCAGCAGCCCAGGGGGAAGCAATCAGCCCCAGCATTTT.

The chain couples TRBV6-1 to TRBJ1-6; the match to TRBD1 covers 8 bases. CDR1 and CDR2 from the germline V gene are MNHNS and SASEGT. After removal of 6 bases from V and 8 bases from J, the junction contained 6 bases not matched to a gene. CDR3 length: 14 amino acids. The CDR3 sequence is CASSRTGKDSPLHF. CDR3 nucleotide sequence: TGTGCCAGCAGCCGGACAGGGAAAGATTCACCCCTCCACTTT.

This clone occurred once. CDR3 sequence: CASARTMNTEAFF. In nucleotides, the CDR3 is TGTGCCAGCGCAAGGACAATGAACACTGAAGCTTTCTTT. The genes are TRBV2 and TRBJ1-1; possible D gene TRBD1, 5 bases. V lost 8 bases, J lost 0 bases, and 10 bases lay in between. The germline V gene encodes CDR1 SNHLY and CDR2 FYNNEI. This CDR3 has 13 amino acids.

The rearrangement uses TRBV4-2 and TRBJ2-7, with a weak D call TRBD1 (5 bases). Trimming stripped 1 base from V and 5 bases from J, with 12 bases between. CDR3 length equals 14 residues. Germline loops: CDR1 LGHNA, CDR2 YNFKEQ. The CDR3 loop reads CASSQGRVAHEQYF. CDR3 nucleotide sequence: TGTGCCAGCAGCCAAGGCAGGGTGGCCCACGAGCAGTACTTC.